This T cell receptor beta chain was captured in a study of T cells after yellow fever vaccination. Study summary: Low-cell-number fractions were prepared with SMART-Seq v4 Ultra Low Input.

As TCR cDNA was made by 5'RACE template switching, a universal primer site and UMIs were added. TCRdb redid the calling of the 5' RACE reads with MiXCR, one entry per CDR3 protein. Of hundreds of thousands of distinct CDR3 sequences in the sample, 5.2% were seen once. As concerns this clonotype: Its antigen remains unknown.

The CDR3 length is 16 residues. Germline V gives CDR1 SGHRS, CDR2 YFSETQ. The ends lost 0 bases at V and 5 bases at J; junction bases unmatched: 7. General study results and limits: Weaker, the secondary response had a peak occurring faster, on day 5 versus 15.

The chain is built from TRBV5-1 and TRBJ2-1; 8 nucleotides agree with TRBD2. The source material was CD4+ T cells sorted from PBMCs, sampled on the day of the yellow fever booster vaccination. The sequence derives from a man aged 18-30 years who received the YFV17D yellow fever vaccine. DNA of the CDR3: TGCGCCAGCAGCTTGGCTGCGGGGGGACAAAACAATGAGCAGTTCTTC. Its protein product is CASSLAAGGQNNEQFF.